Following are 29 T cell receptor beta chains from one sample sequenced in a study of blood T cells in healthy people across ages (dated by TCRdb to the mid-2010s). The library was produced with 5' RACE. The listed sequencing device is Illumina HiSeq 2500. The second PCR ran for about 7 to 11 cycles and used a J-beta primer mix along with a sample-barcoded 5' primer. TCRdb reran the public reads through fastp at Q25 and MiXCR, keeping productive beta chains. CDR3 protein duplicates are merged, each entry listing the most common genes and DNA. Counted in this sample were around 800,000 distinct CDR3 sequences; more than 40% of them appeared once. In total, the top ten clones hold 15% to 25% of the sample. The sample consisted of blood. These receptors were obtained from a man aged 60 to 69 in good health.

This clonotype appeared a few times. The chain is built from TRBV15 and TRBJ1-2, with D possibly being TRBD1 (5 bases). The CDR3 is 16 amino acids. Trimming pared 1 base from V and 2 bases from J, leaving 14 bases between. Germline values: CDR1 LNHNV, CDR2 YYDKDF (reference sequence). CDR3 sequence (DNA): TGTGCCACCAGCAGAGGGGGCGGGGTAAGAAACTATGGCTACACCTTC. Its protein product is CATSRGGGVRNYGYTF.

This clonotype has more than one count but fewer than ten. The chain links TRBV6-2 or TRBV6-3 to TRBJ2-5; the D gene is possibly TRBD1 (5 bases). There are 15 residues in the CDR3. CDR1 is MNHEY, CDR2 SVGEGT, per germline. The V end lost 6 bases, the J end lost 1 base, and 15 bases lay between the germline ends. The CDR3 bases are TGTGCCAGCAGAGAAAGGGGCAGGGTCCAAGAGACCCAGTACTTC. It yields the protein CASRERGRVQETQYF.

This clonotype was seen a handful of times. The gene calls are TRBV9 and TRBJ2-1; 8 nucleotides line up with TRBD2. The trim removed 0 bases at V and 7 bases at J, leaving 6 bases unmatched. CDR1 and CDR2 from the germline V gene are SGDLS and YYNGEE. CDR3 length: 15 amino acids. CDR3 residues: CASSVGPAGENEQFF. In DNA form, the CDR3 reads TGTGCCAGCAGCGTAGGGCCAGCGGGGGAGAATGAGCAGTTCTTC. Full variable domain (remainder filled in from reference TRBV9 and TRBJ2-1): DSGVTQTPKHLITATGQRVTLRCSPRSGDLSVYWYQQSLDQGLQFLIQYYNGEERAKGNILERFSAQQFPDLHSELNLSSLELGDSALYFCASSVGPAGENEQFFGPGTRLTVL.

The chain employs TRBV9 and TRBJ2-3; D is perhaps TRBD1 (6 bases). The V and J ends lost 0 bases and 6 bases respectively, with 14 bases between them. CDR1 SGDLS and CDR2 YYNGEE come from the germline V gene. The CDR3 contains 15 residues. DNA for the CDR3: TGTGCCAGCAGCGTAGGGGGGCAAAGGGATGATACGCAGTATTTT. Its protein product is CASSVGGQRDDTQYF.

This clonotype occurred a few times. The CDR3 coding sequence is TGCAGTGCTAGAGAAGGAGTTCCGGGCTACGAGCAGTACTTC. This gives the protein CSAREGVPGYEQYF. The chain couples TRBV20-1 to TRBJ2-7, with D unclear. The V end was cut by 0 bases, the J end by 3 bases, with 12 bases between. Germline CDR1 and CDR2: DFQATT and SNEGSKA (reference sequence). The CDR3 runs 14 residues.

In the case of this clonotype: This may stem from a read error, because a much larger clone lies one nucleotide away. The rearrangement joins TRBV14 to TRBJ2-4; D ambiguous. The germline gives CDR1 SGHDN, CDR2 FVKESK. CDR3 size: 13 residues. The CDR3 here is CASSQAPAHEQNF. As DNA, the CDR3 is TGTGCCAGCAGCCAAGCCCCGGCGCACGAGCAGAACTTC.

The count of this clonotype is one. The chain employs TRBV4-3 and TRBJ2-1; tentatively, D is TRBD2 (6 bases). V lost 6 bases and J lost 2, with 11 bases in between. The CDR3 runs 14 residues. Germline V gives CDR1 LGHNA, CDR2 YSLEER. For the CDR3, the DNA is TGCGCCAGCAGTCTGGAGGGTCCCTACAATGAGCAGTTCTTC. Translation gives CASSLEGPYNEQFF.

The chain combines TRBV5-1 with TRBJ1-4; the D gene is possibly TRBD1 (5 bases). The CDR3 is 14 amino acids. CDR1 SGHRS and CDR2 YFSETQ come from the germline V gene. The germline V and J ends were trimmed by 6 bases and 5 bases, with 14 bases remaining between them. CDR3 region: CASTAGTPNEKLFF. CDR3 nucleotide sequence: TGCGCCAGCACAGCTGGGACGCCGAATGAAAAACTGTTTTTT.

The J gene is TRBJ2-1, the V gene TRBV9; D perhaps matches TRBD2 (5 bases). V gave up 0 bases and J gave up 0 bases, with 7 bases separating them. This CDR3 is 15 amino acids long. CDR1 is SGDLS and CDR2 is YYNGEE in the germline V gene. This chain's CDR3 is CASSVAEGSYNEQFF. The CDR3 bases are TGTGCCAGCAGCGTAGCTGAGGGCTCCTACAATGAGCAGTTCTTC.

The rearrangement uses TRBV28 and TRBJ2-1, with a weak D call TRBD2 (6 bases). Germline loops: CDR1 MDHEN, CDR2 SYDVKM. The CDR3 spans 18 residues. The V gene lost 10 bases and the J gene lost 4 bases, with 29 bases spanning the gap. CDR3: CAIGRTRGRTTLYNEQFF. CDR3 DNA sequence: TGTGCCATCGGGCGGACCCGGGGGAGGACAACCTTATACAATGAGCAGTTCTTC.

This clonotype showed up just a few times. The chain links TRBV25-1 to TRBJ2-5; D gene ambiguous. This CDR3 is 14 amino acids long. Deletions cut 3 bases from V and 1 base from J, with 9 bases between. CDR1 is MGHDK and CDR2 is SYGVNS in the germline V gene. The CDR3 sequence is CASSDPSFQETQYF. The CDR3 DNA is TGTGCCAGCAGTGACCCCAGTTTCCAAGAGACCCAGTACTTC.

In the case of this clonotype: One end of the junction is discordant with germline, which a read error may explain. J is TRBJ2-3 and V is TRBV18, with TRBD2 as a possible D gene (5 bases). Germline CDR1 reads KGHSH; CDR2 reads LQKENI. The CDR3 has 12 amino acids. CDR3 sequence (DNA): TGTGCCAGCTCAGAGGGATCAGAGACGCAGTATTTT. Translated: CASSEGSETQYF.

V gene TRBV7-9 combines with J gene TRBJ2-3, with 9 bases matching TRBD1. V shed 5 bases, J shed 3 bases, and the junction held 12 bases outside the gene matches. This CDR3 is 17 amino acids long. The germline CDR1 and CDR2 sequences are SEHNR and FQNEAQ (reference sequence). The chain's CDR3 is CASSPVQGARRTDTQYF. CDR3 in DNA: TGTGCCAGCAGCCCAGTACAGGGGGCGCGTAGAACAGATACGCAGTATTTT.

The chain links TRBV27 to TRBJ1-6, with D tentatively TRBD1 (5 bases). The V end lost 2 bases, the J end lost 7 bases, and 12 bases lay between the germline ends. Germline CDR1 reads MNHEY; CDR2 reads SMNVEV (reference sequence). The CDR3 is 15 amino acids. DNA for the CDR3: TGTGCCAGCAGTTTAGCCACAGGTCCCAATTCACCCCTCCACTTT. It yields the protein CASSLATGPNSPLHF.

There are a few counts of this clonotype. The genes are TRBV6-5 and TRBJ1-2, with D uncertain. The V and J ends lost 0 bases and 1 base respectively, with 9 bases between them. This CDR3 spans 15 amino acids. Germline V gene sequence: CDR1 MNHEY, CDR2 SVGAGI. The CDR3 loop is CASSYSKGRNYGYTF. CDR3 coding DNA: TGTGCCAGCAGTTACTCGAAGGGCCGTAACTATGGCTACACCTTC.

This clonotype was seen once. A single base separates this from a much larger clone, so it may be a read error. The gene calls are TRBV27 and TRBJ2-4; perhaps TRBD2 as D (6 bases). This CDR3 is built from 13 residues. Per germline, CDR1 MNHEY and CDR2 SMNVEV (reference sequence). CDR3 protein: CASRGGAKDIQYF. In nucleotides, the CDR3 is TGTGCCAGCAGGGGAGGAGCCAAAGACATTCAGTACTTC.

This clonotype was seen a few times. Mismatch with germline at one junction end may stem from a read error. The gene calls are TRBV4-1 and TRBJ2-3; D is unclear. Germline V lookup: CDR1 MGHRA, CDR2 YSYEKL. The CDR3 is 15 amino acids. The CDR3 sequence is CASSQDKEITDTQYF. For the CDR3, the DNA is TGTGCCAGCAGCCAAGATAAGGAGATCACAGATACGCAGTATTTT.

The gene calls are TRBV7-2 and TRBJ2-1; 12 bases line up with TRBD2. V was pared by 2 bases and J by 9 bases, with 8 bases of the junction left unmatched. Germline V gene lookup returns CDR1 SGHTA and CDR2 FQGNSA. This CDR3 is built from 16 residues. This CDR3 reads CASSLLASGGAGEQFF. CDR3 nucleotides: TGTGCCAGCAGCTTATTGGCTAGCGGGGGGGCCGGTGAGCAGTTCTTC.

This chain connects TRBV9 to TRBJ1-6; tentatively, D is TRBD1 (6 bases). The CDR3 has 17 amino acids. Between the trimmed V and J ends, which lost 4 bases and 1 base, there was a span of 15 bases. CDR1 is SGDLS and CDR2 is YYNGEE in the germline V gene. The CDR3 sequence is CASSLSGTPSYNSPLHF. The CDR3 coding sequence is TGTGCCAGCAGCCTCTCCGGGACACCTTCCTATAATTCACCCCTCCACTTT.

This clonotype was counted once. The chain joins TRBV7-2 to TRBJ2-7; 8 nucleotides agree with TRBD1. The germline gives CDR1 SGHTA, CDR2 FQGNSA. V lost 5 bases and J lost 7; bases outside the gene matches: 13. This CDR3 is built from 15 residues. The DNA for the CDR3 is TGTGCCAGCAGCCAGGACAGGGACTTATACAATGAGCAGTACTTC. Residues: CASSQDRDLYNEQYF. The entire variable domain, with the rest obtained from reference TRBV7-2 and TRBJ2-7, is as follows: GAGVSQSPSNKVTEKGKDVELRCDPISGHTALYWYRQSLGQGLEFLIYFQGNSAPDKSGLPSDRFSAERTGGSVSTLTIQRTQQEDSAVYLCASSQDRDLYNEQYFGPGTRLTVT.

This clonotype has just one count. One end of the junction varies from germline; a read error may be responsible. J is TRBJ1-1 and V is TRBV7-7; D is uncertain. Germline assignment: CDR1 SSHAT and CDR2 FNYEAQ (reference sequence). The CDR3 runs 13 residues. This chain's CDR3 is CASSLSTETEAFF. The CDR3 bases are TGTGCTAGCAGCTTATCTACGGAAACTGAAGCTTTCTTT.

The chain is built from TRBV20-1 and TRBJ1-1; D might be TRBD1 (5 bases). The CDR3 runs to 16 residues. Trimming removed 0 bases from V and 1 base from J, with 15 bases in between. Germline V gene data show CDR1 as DFQATT and CDR2 as SNEGSKA (reference sequence). The DNA for the CDR3 is TGCAGTGCTAGAGACTACCCGGCACAGGAGAACACTGAAGCTTTCTTT. It yields the protein CSARDYPAQENTEAFF.

The chain carries TRBV7-9 and TRBJ2-5; weak D call: TRBD2 (5 bases). The CDR3 is 16 amino acids. Germline V lookup: CDR1 SEHNR, CDR2 FQNEAQ (reference sequence). V lost 5 bases and J 2 bases, leaving 18 bases between the germline ends. The CDR3 DNA reads as TGTGCCAGCAGCCCCACCGGGGTAGGAATACAAGAGACCCAGTACTTC. This gives the protein CASSPTGVGIQETQYF.

The table lists this clonotype with a count of one. A junction end diverges from the germline sequence, so it may reflect a read error. This sequence joins TRBV25-1 and TRBJ1-1; the match to TRBD1 covers 9 bases. This CDR3 spans 15 amino acids. CDR1 and CDR2 (germline): MGHDK, SYGVNS. The CDR3 here is CASSARQGGNTKAFF. In DNA, the CDR3 is TGTGCCAGCAGTGCCCGACAGGGGGGTAACACTAAAGCTTTCTTT.

This clonotype was seen more than once but under ten times. The J gene is TRBJ1-2, the V gene TRBV6-6; a weak D match, TRBD1 (5 bases). Germline CDR1 MNHNY, CDR2 SVGAGI (reference sequence). The CDR3 contains 14 residues. V was trimmed by 5 bases and J by 8 bases, leaving 18 bases between them. CDR3 protein: CASSTGDKANGYTF. Here the CDR3 DNA reads TGTGCCAGCAGTACGGGGGATAAGGCTAACGGCTACACCTTC.

In DNA, the CDR3 is TGCGCCAGCAGCCAAACGGGACTTCGTTCTAGCGGGGGGCCTCAAGAGACCCAGTACTTC. Translated: CASSQTGLRSSGGPQETQYF. The rearrangement joins TRBV4-1 to TRBJ2-5; 11 positions agree with TRBD2. V was clipped by 2 bases and J by 2 bases; unmatched bases: 16. Germline loops: CDR1 MGHRA, CDR2 YSYEKL. CDR3 length equals 20 residues.

This clonotype was counted once. The gene calls are TRBV3-1 and TRBJ2-7; the D gene is possibly TRBD2 (7 bases). V shed 4 bases and J shed 1 base, with 17 bases lying between them. The CDR3 is 16 residues long. Germline-derived CDR1 and CDR2 are LGHDT and YNNKEL (reference sequence). The CDR3 bases are TGTGCCAGCAGCCGCGGAGGGGGGGACCCATCCTACGAGCAGTACTTC. Translated, it gives CASSRGGGDPSYEQYF.

This rearrangement joins TRBV4-3 to TRBJ1-2, with a weak D call TRBD1 (5 bases). The CDR3 consists of 15 residues. Trimming removed 1 base at V and 3 bases at J, with 12 bases between. Germline CDR1 LGHNA, CDR2 YSLEER. The CDR3 spells CASSQGSGADYGYTF. CDR3 nucleotides: TGCGCCAGCAGCCAAGGGAGTGGGGCTGACTATGGCTACACCTTC.

This chain joins TRBV20-1 and TRBJ1-4; no clear D. The V gene's germline CDR1 is DFQATT and CDR2 SNEGSKA (reference sequence). V gave up 5 bases and J gave up 2 bases, with 12 bases separating them. The CDR3 spans 14 residues. The CDR3 DNA sequence: TGCAGTGCTGACCCGGAGTATACTAATGAAAAACTGTTTTTT. Translation gives CSADPEYTNEKLFF.